Listed here are 5 T cell receptor beta chains from one sample, sequenced in a study of CD8 T cells in Susac syndrome. An amount of RNA that ranged from roughly 0.45 to 1 ug was reverse transcribed with random hexamers. MiXCR, run by TCRdb on the immunoSEQ multiplex PCR reads, gives a single entry per CDR3 protein. Among 200,000 to 250,000 distinct CDR3 sequences listed, about 94% were seen once. Sequencing was carried out using CD8+ T cells from PBMCs. These receptors originate from a human donor with multiple sclerosis.

The chain employs TRBV7-9 and TRBJ1-3; tentative D call: TRBD1 (5 bases). Germline values: CDR1 SEHNR, CDR2 FQNEAQ (reference sequence). V was clipped by 8 bases and J by 2 bases, with 16 bases between them. The CDR3 has 15 residues. CDR3 nucleotides: TGTGCCAGCGCTATAGTGGGGGTCACTGGAAACACCATATATTTT. Amino acids: CASAIVGVTGNTIYF.

The chain recombines TRBV7-2 with TRBJ2-3, with D tentatively TRBD2 (5 bases). CDR1 and CDR2 from the germline V gene are SGHTA and FQGNSA. With 4 bases removed from V and 3 bases from J, the gap between germline ends came to 17 bases. The CDR3 contains 16 residues. The CDR3 loop is CASSSIPDRRTDTQYF. CDR3 in DNA: TGTGCCAGCAGCTCTATCCCGGATCGGAGGACAGATACGCAGTATTTT. The whole variable domain, remainder taken from reference TRBV7-2 and TRBJ2-3, is GAGVSQSPSNKVTEKGKDVELRCDPISGHTALYWYRQSLGQGLEFLIYFQGNSAPDKSGLPSDRFSAERTGGSVSTLTIQRTQQEDSAVYLCASSSIPDRRTDTQYFGPGTRLTVL.

The genes are TRBV9 and TRBJ2-1, with D possibly matching TRBD1 (5 bases). Germline assignment: CDR1 SGDLS and CDR2 YYNGEE. Trimming took off 0 bases at V and 5 bases at J, with 12 bases between the two ends. This CDR3 comprises 15 residues. The CDR3 spells CASSVDPGSNNEQFF. The DNA of the CDR3 is TGTGCCAGCAGCGTAGATCCAGGGTCTAACAATGAGCAGTTCTTC.

V is TRBV5-1 and J is TRBJ2-1; D perhaps matches TRBD2 (5 bases). Trimming shortened V by 3 bases and J by 0 bases, and 16 bases separated the two germline ends. CDR1 SGHRS and CDR2 YFSETQ come from the germline V gene. CDR3 length: 17 residues. CDR3 region: CASSSLMWRLSYNEQFF. CDR3 nucleotide sequence: TGCGCCAGCAGCTCCCTAATGTGGAGGCTCTCCTACAATGAGCAGTTCTTC.

The chain links TRBV7-9 to TRBJ1-2; D is undetermined. V shed 7 bases and J shed 7 bases, with 13 bases lying between them. The germline CDR1 and CDR2 sequences are SEHNR and FQNEAQ (reference sequence). This CDR3 is 12 amino acids long. CDR3: CASTFQSGGYTF. In nucleotides, the CDR3 is TGTGCCAGCACCTTCCAATCGGGTGGCTACACCTTC.